These 30 T cell receptor beta chains came from one sample sequenced in a study of blood T cells in healthy people across ages. For the second PCR, which ran for about 6 to 11 cycles, a sample-barcoded 5' primer and a J-beta primer mix were used. TCRdb recomputed calls from the 5' RACE reads with MiXCR, one row per CDR3 protein. The table includes about 1.5 million distinct CDR3 sequences, about 43% detected once. The specimen sequenced was blood. The receptor set was obtained from a woman aged 18-29 years in good health.

The table lists this clonotype with a few counts. In nucleotides, the CDR3 is TGCGCCAGCAGCCAAGAGGGTGGCAGCCGGTCCCCTTTCTGGACCTACGAGCAGTACTTC. Translation: CASSQEGGSRSPFWTYEQYF. The chain has TRBV4-1 and TRBJ2-7; no clear D gene. The CDR3 is made up of 20 amino acids. The germline V gene encodes CDR1 MGHRA and CDR2 YSYEKL. With 0 bases removed from V and 2 bases from J, the gap between germline ends came to 26 bases.

V and J are TRBV12-3 or TRBV12-4 and TRBJ2-7, with a possible D match to TRBD2 (5 bases). V lost 8 bases, J lost 5 bases, and 13 bases lay in between. This CDR3 region has 12 residues. The CDR3 protein is CASGPGGDEQYF. As DNA, the CDR3 is TGTGCCAGCGGCCCAGGAGGAGACGAGCAGTACTTC.

This clonotype came up a few times. The chain carries TRBV3-1 and TRBJ2-3; 8 nucleotides line up with TRBD2. V lost 2 bases and J lost 2; bases outside the gene matches: 9. The CDR3 extends over 17 amino acids. In germline, CDR1 is LGHDT, CDR2 YNNKEL (reference sequence). CDR3 protein: CASSQPGTSGLTDTQYF. CDR3 nucleotide sequence: TGTGCCAGCAGCCAACCGGGAACTAGCGGCCTCACAGATACGCAGTATTTT.

This clonotype was found a few times. This sequence joins TRBV7-9 and TRBJ1-6, with D perhaps TRBD1 (5 bases). Germline V lookup: CDR1 SEHNR, CDR2 FQNEAQ (reference sequence). The germline V and J ends were trimmed by 0 bases and 7 bases, with 10 bases remaining between them. This CDR3 spans 15 amino acids. The CDR3 nucleotides are TGTGCCAGCAGCTTAGCGGTGACAGACAATTCACCCCTCCACTTT. Protein product: CASSLAVTDNSPLHF.

The V gene is TRBV5-1, the J gene TRBJ2-6, with D maybe TRBD2 (5 bases). V was cut by 0 bases and J by 0 bases, with 13 bases left in between. Germline CDR1 is SGHRS and CDR2 is YFSETQ. CDR3 size: 18 residues. CDR3 region: CASSLAPGDPSGANVLTF. The CDR3 bases are TGCGCCAGCAGCTTGGCCCCCGGGGATCCCTCTGGGGCCAACGTCCTGACTTTC. The complete variable domain, with remaining parts taken from reference TRBV5-1 and TRBJ2-6, reads KAGVTQTPRYLIKTRGQQVTLSCSPISGHRSVSWYQQTPGQGLQFLFEYFSETQRNKGNFPGRFSGRQFSNSRSEMNVSTLELGDSALYLCASSLAPGDPSGANVLTFGAGSRLTVL.

This clonotype was recorded a few times. V and J are TRBV12-3 or TRBV12-4 and TRBJ2-5; 9 nucleotides line up with TRBD1. Trimming took 8 bases from V and 3 from J; bases not matched to a gene: 7. CDR3 length equals 14 residues. CDR3 amino acids: CASLRTGDKETQYF. In nucleotides, the CDR3 is TGTGCCAGCCTCAGGACAGGGGACAAAGAGACCCAGTACTTC.

The chain joins TRBV7-3 to TRBJ2-3; 10 bases line up with TRBD2. Germline CDR1 reads SGHTA; CDR2 reads FQGTGA. The trim removed 5 bases at V and 4 bases at J, leaving 12 bases unmatched. CDR3 length: 17 residues. The CDR3 sequence: CASSPETSGTFPDTQYF. The CDR3 nucleotides read TGTGCCAGCAGCCCCGAAACTAGCGGGACCTTTCCAGATACGCAGTATTTT.

The chain is built from TRBV12-3 or TRBV12-4 and TRBJ2-7, with D perhaps matching TRBD2 (5 bases). CDR3 length: 16 residues. The V and J ends lost 1 base and 3 bases respectively, with 16 bases between them. CDR3 sequence: CASSLGLGLGSYEQYF. CDR3 DNA: TGTGCCAGCAGTTTAGGATTAGGTTTGGGGAGCTACGAGCAGTACTTC.

The chain uses TRBV28 and TRBJ1-1; a possible D gene is TRBD1 (6 bases). Germline V gene lookup returns CDR1 MDHEN and CDR2 SYDVKM. Trimming removed 10 bases at V and 5 bases at J, with 20 bases between. CDR3 length equals 14 residues. The CDR3 loop reads CANTVTGGWTEAFF. CDR3 bases: TGTGCCAACACTGTTACGGGGGGCTGGACTGAAGCTTTCTTT.

V usage is TRBV6-1 and J usage is TRBJ2-1, with 9 bases aligning to TRBD2. Germline trimming cut 1 base from V and 0 bases from J; bases unmatched to any gene: 4. The CDR3 extends over 17 amino acids. CDR1 and CDR2 (germline): MNHNS, SASEGT. CDR3 DNA sequence: TGTGCCAGCAGTGAAGAGGCGGGGGGGAGCTCCTACAATGAGCAGTTCTTC. It is translated as CASSEEAGGSSYNEQFF.

The genes are TRBV25-1 and TRBJ1-2; possible D gene TRBD1, 6 bases. This CDR3 has 15 residues. The ends were cut back, 3 bases at V and 7 bases at J, with 18 bases in the middle. In germline, CDR1 is MGHDK, CDR2 SYGVNS. The CDR3 region has the DNA TGTGCCAGCAGTGAGGGGGCGACAGGAGGCTTTGGCTACACCTTC. It codes for CASSEGATGGFGYTF.

This clonotype occurred once. A single base separates this from a much larger clone, so it may be a read error. The rearrangement links TRBV7-9 to TRBJ1-1; TRBD1 might be the D (6 bases). The germline CDR1 and CDR2 sequences are SEHNR and FQNEAQ (reference sequence). This CDR3 has 15 residues. CDR3 coding DNA: TGTGCCAGCAGCCCCCGGGGACAAATGAACACTAAAGCTTTCTTT. Its protein is CASSPRGQMNTKAFF.

The V and J genes are TRBV5-8 and TRBJ2-5; TRBD2 is a possible D gene (6 bases). Trimming cost V 0 bases and J 0 bases, with 9 bases left between them. This CDR3 spans 15 amino acids. In germline, CDR1 is SGHTS, CDR2 YDEGEE. Here the CDR3 reads CASSLDLAYQETQYF. The CDR3 DNA reads as TGTGCCAGCAGCTTGGACCTAGCGTACCAAGAGACCCAGTACTTC. The full variable domain, its missing parts supplied by reference TRBV5-8 and TRBJ2-5, is EAGVTQSPTHLIKTRGQQATLRCSPISGHTSVYWYQQALGLGLQFLLWYDEGEERNRGNFPPRFSGRQFPNYSSELNVNALELEDSALYLCASSLDLAYQETQYFGPGTRLLVL.

The chain links TRBV7-9 to TRBJ2-7; D unresolved. Germline assignment: CDR1 SEHNR and CDR2 FQNEAQ (reference sequence). Deletions cut 4 bases from V and 2 bases from J, with 12 bases between. The CDR3 consists of 14 residues. The CDR3 sequence: CASSSSLFPYEQYF. The CDR3, as DNA: TGTGCCAGCAGCTCAAGCTTATTCCCCTACGAGCAGTACTTC. Full variable domain (rest looked up from reference TRBV7-9 and TRBJ2-7): DTGVSQNPRHKITKRGQNVTFRCDPISEHNRLYWYRQTLGQGPEFLTYFQNEAQLEKSRLLSDRFSAERPKGSFSTLEIQRTEQGDSAMYLCASSSSLFPYEQYFGPGTRLTVT.

In this sample, this clonotype turned up a few times. The chain employs TRBV9 and TRBJ2-4; possibly TRBD2 for D (5 bases). Near its end, the DNA agrees better with TRBJ2-7, so the J call may be wrong. Per the germline V gene, CDR1 is SGDLS and CDR2 is YYNGEE. CDR3 size: 15 residues. CDR3 DNA: TGTGCCAGCAGCGTAGAACGGTGGGGAGTCGGCGAGCAGTACTTC. Translating it yields CASSVERWGVGEQYF.

This clonotype was seen more than once but under ten times. The genes are TRBV7-2 and TRBJ2-1, with D perhaps assigned TRBD1 or TRBD2 (7 bases each). Trimming left V 5 bases short and J 0 bases short, with 17 bases between. Germline CDR1 and CDR2: SGHTA and FQGNSA. This CDR3 is 17 amino acids long. The CDR3 loop reads CASSPVGGGSSYNEQFF. The DNA for the CDR3 is TGTGCCAGCAGCCCCGTAGGGGGCGGGAGCTCCTACAATGAGCAGTTCTTC.

Concerning this clonotype itself: A much larger clone lies a single base off, so this may be a read error. The chain links TRBV12-3 or TRBV12-4 to TRBJ2-7; 9 bases match TRBD2. Germline trimming cut 1 base from V and 7 bases from J; bases unmatched to any gene: 8. CDR3 size: 15 residues. The CDR3 is CASSLGSGSYDEQYF. The CDR3 DNA sequence: TGTGCCAGCAGTTTAGGTAGCGGGAGCTACGATGAGCAGTACTTC.

Comments on this clonotype: It may be a read error: a sequence one base away is much more abundant. This chain's CDR3 is CASRGSYSPGANVLTF. DNA for the CDR3: TGTGCCAGCAGGGGGTCTTATTCCCCTGGGGCCAACGTCCTGACTTTC. The V call is TRBV6-2 or TRBV6-3, the J call TRBJ2-6; D gene unclear. V dropped 6 bases and J dropped 2 bases, with 14 bases sitting between them. The CDR3 spans 16 residues. Germline CDR1 and CDR2: MNHEY and SVGEGT.

This clonotype was found a few times. The chain employs TRBV28 and TRBJ2-4, with TRBD1 matching 12 bases. The CDR3 sequence is 13 residues long. Unmatched junction bases numbered 8, after V lost 6 bases and J lost 14 bases. CDR1 and CDR2 from the germline V gene are MDHEN and SYDVKM. This chain's CDR3 is CASSQGQGAVKYF. DNA for the CDR3: TGTGCCAGCAGCCAGGGACAGGGGGCTGTCAAGTACTTC. The whole variable domain, filled in from reference TRBV28 and TRBJ2-4, reads DVKVTQSSRYLVKRTGEKVFLECVQDMDHENMFWYRQDPGLGLRLIYFSYDVKMKEKGDIPEGYSVSREKKERFSLILESASTNQTSMYLCASSQGQGAVKYFGAGTRLSVL.

This chain links TRBV10-2 with TRBJ1-1; D unresolved. The CDR3 totals 15 residues. Germline lookup yields CDR1 WSHSY and CDR2 SAAADI. V lost 4 bases to trimming and J lost 0 bases, with 12 bases between them. This CDR3 is CASSVAGPLNTEAFF. As DNA, the CDR3 is TGCGCCAGCAGTGTGGCAGGCCCCCTGAACACTGAAGCTTTCTTT.

The gene calls are TRBV6-1 and TRBJ2-3, with D hard to call. This CDR3 comprises 16 residues. The V gene's germline CDR1 is MNHNS and CDR2 SASEGT. V was trimmed by 5 bases and J by 1 base, leaving 16 bases between them. The CDR3 sequence: CASSRTFFGGTDTQYF. CDR3 DNA: TGTGCCAGCAGTAGGACCTTCTTCGGCGGCACAGATACGCAGTATTTT.

Turning to this clonotype: Without the conserved terminal phenylalanine or tryptophan, this CDR3 likely stems from a read error. The chain couples TRBV27 to TRBJ1-2; D gene uncertain. The CDR3 is made up of 14 amino acids. V was trimmed by 4 bases and J by 0 bases, leaving 9 bases between them. CDR1 is MNHEY and CDR2 is SMNVEV in the germline V gene (reference sequence). The CDR3, as DNA: TGTGCCAGCAGTTCAAGACAATCTAACTATGGCTACACCTTA. Residues: CASSSRQSNYGYTL.

This clonotype was seen only a few times. The V gene is TRBV29-1, the J gene TRBJ2-2; D remains ambiguous. Germline V gene lookup returns CDR1 SQVTM and CDR2 ANQGSEA. The CDR3 extends over 14 amino acids. Trimming took 4 bases from V and 6 from J, leaving 15 bases between them. This CDR3 reads CSVVWQHKPGELFF. DNA of the CDR3: TGCAGCGTTGTCTGGCAGCACAAGCCCGGGGAGCTGTTTTTT.

V and J are TRBV20-1 and TRBJ1-6; D is perhaps TRBD1 (6 bases). The V gene lost 4 bases and the J gene lost 0 bases, with 16 bases spanning the gap. Per germline, CDR1 DFQATT and CDR2 SNEGSKA (reference sequence). The CDR3 has 17 residues. Written as DNA, the CDR3 is TGCAGTGCTAAATCTGGGCAGGGGAGCTCCTATAATTCACCCCTCCACTTT. This sequence encodes CSAKSGQGSSYNSPLHF.

In its sample, this clonotype was seen a few times. The V call is TRBV3-1, the J call TRBJ2-7, with D possibly TRBD1 on 5 matching bases. Trimming stripped 2 bases from V and 5 bases from J, with 10 bases between. This CDR3 is built from 13 residues. In germline, CDR1 is LGHDT, CDR2 YNNKEL (reference sequence). CDR3 residues: CASSQFIRDEQYF. DNA of the CDR3: TGTGCCAGCAGCCAATTCATCAGGGACGAGCAGTACTTC.

V gene TRBV5-1 combines with J gene TRBJ2-3; TRBD2 matches at 13 bases. The trim removed 3 bases at V and 8 bases at J, leaving 9 bases unmatched. Germline lookup yields CDR1 SGHRS and CDR2 YFSETQ. This CDR3 region has 16 residues. CDR3 residues: CASSSGTSGVQGTQYF. The CDR3 nucleotides read TGCGCCAGCAGCTCCGGGACTAGCGGGGTTCAGGGTACGCAGTATTTT.

This clonotype was picked up a small number of times. V gene TRBV10-3 combines with J gene TRBJ2-5; weak D call: TRBD1 (6 bases). The length of the CDR3 is 17 residues. V dropped 0 bases and J dropped 2 bases, with 16 bases sitting between them. CDR1 and CDR2 from the germline V gene are ENHRY and SYGVKD. CDR3 bases: TGTGCCATCAGTGAGTCGTCGGGTCAAGGGGGACAAGAGACCCAGTACTTC. Protein: CAISESSGQGGQETQYF.

The V gene is TRBV20-1, the J gene TRBJ2-1; TRBD1 might be the D (6 bases). The V gene's germline CDR1 is DFQATT and CDR2 SNEGSKA (reference sequence). This CDR3 region has 15 residues. V was shortened by 6 bases and J by 4 bases, with 19 bases between the two germline ends. The CDR3 region is CSAFFGPGVYNEQFF. The CDR3 DNA reads TGCAGTGCCTTCTTTGGGCCAGGGGTTTACAATGAGCAGTTCTTC.

This clonotype was counted only a few times. Possible read error: a much larger clone is one base away. The chain uses TRBV6-2 or TRBV6-3 and TRBJ2-1; 10 bases match TRBD2. The J call may be incorrect, as the DNA end agrees better with TRBJ2-7. Per the germline V gene, CDR1 is MNHEY and CDR2 is SVGEGT. The CDR3 runs to 14 residues. In nucleotides, the CDR3 is TGTGCCAGCGGGGGACTAGCGCCCTACAATGAGCAGTACTTC. Protein: CASGGLAPYNEQYF.

J is TRBJ1-2 and V is TRBV27; D perhaps matches TRBD1 (6 bases). V lost 0 bases and J lost 2, with 19 bases in between. Per germline, CDR1 MNHEY and CDR2 SMNVEV (reference sequence). The CDR3 runs to 18 residues. CDR3 sequence: CASSLSETGALLNYGYTF. CDR3 DNA: TGTGCCAGCAGTTTATCGGAGACAGGAGCCCTACTGAACTATGGCTACACCTTC.